This TCR beta chain appears in the sequencing data of a study of CD8 T cells in ankylosing spondylitis. Whole-study findings and limits: It appeared that ankylosing spondylitis blood was characterized by a TCR beta motif of under ten highly homologous variants. It was reported that disease-linked clones were significantly enriched in matched ankylosing spondylitis synovial fluid.

Per germline, CDR1 SGHRS and CDR2 YFSETQ. The CDR3 has 15 residues. V was pared by 4 bases and J by 5 bases, with 9 bases of the junction left unmatched. With respect to this clonotype: Its antigen is unknown.

From the 5' RACE reads, TCRdb called clonotypes with MiXCR, one entry per CDR3 protein. The top ten clones hold approximately 0.99% of a sample with 300,000 to 400,000 distinct CDR3 sequences, 14% to 15% of them seen once. The source is a male donor with ankylosing spondylitis or in good health (not recorded which). The sequenced material came from blood, either unsorted or a sorted T cell fraction (not recorded which). This chain joins TRBV5-1 and TRBJ2-3; 8 nucleotides agree with TRBD2. The CDR3 here is CASSPSGLERDTQYF. CDR3 DNA sequence: TGCGCCAGCAGCCCCTCGGGACTAGAGAGAGATACGCAGTATTTT.